This T cell receptor (beta chain) was recorded in a study of CD8 T cells in ankylosing spondylitis. General study results and limits: Disease-associated clonotypes exhibited CD8+ identity and were relatively infrequent in peripheral blood.

TCRdb re-called the 5' RACE reads with MiXCR, one entry per CDR3 protein. The top ten hold about 20% of the sample, which has 200,000 to 250,000 distinct CDR3 sequences, about 11% seen once. This CDR3 region has 15 residues. V was cut by 6 bases and J by 1 base, with 14 bases left in between. With regard to this clonotype: The antigen is not known.

The specimen was blood, either unsorted or a sorted T cell fraction (not recorded which). The clonotype originates from a male donor with ankylosing spondylitis or in good health (not recorded which). This chain joins TRBV12-3 or TRBV12-4 and TRBJ2-3; D is unclear. CDR3 DNA sequence: TGTGCCAGCAGCCTATATGGAAGGGGCACAGATACGCAGTATTTT. This encodes CASSLYGRGTDTQYF.